These 21 T cell receptor beta chains were all obtained from the same sample, sequenced in a study of T and B cells in COVID-19 patients. Multiplex PCR with BIOMED2 TRB-A/B primer pools amplified TRB rearrangements. From the multiplex PCR reads, TCRdb called clonotypes with MiXCR, one entry per CDR3 protein. The sample consists of roughly 23,000 distinct CDR3 sequences, 25% to 35% of them appearing once. TRB was amplified from around 250-460 ng of blood genomic DNA. Sample: blood. The receptors here all came from a human donor who had recovered from COVID-19.

V is TRBV24-1 and J is TRBJ2-3; a weak D match, TRBD2 (6 bases). The germline V gene encodes CDR1 KGHDR and CDR2 SFDVKD. The CDR3 length is 13 residues. The ends were cut back, 9 bases at V and 14 bases at J, with 23 bases in the middle. CDR3 nucleotide sequence: TGTGCCACCTCGTTCTGGCGACAACTGCGGGGGTATTTT. This codes for CATSFWRQLRGYF.

A single count supports this clonotype. V is TRBV10-1 and J is TRBJ1-3; D unresolved. The length of the CDR3 is 14 residues. V was shortened by 3 bases and J by 2 bases, with 8 bases between the two germline ends. Germline V gene sequence: CDR1 WNHNN, CDR2 SYGVQD (reference sequence). CDR3 nucleotide sequence: TGCGCCAGCAGTGACTCGGGTGCTGGAAACACCATATATTTT. It translates to CASSDSGAGNTIYF.

CDR3 sequence reads: CASSGQGGNQPQHF. CDR3 sequence (DNA): TGTGCCAGCAGCGGACAGGGGGGCAATCAGCCCCAGCATTTT. The chain employs TRBV6-2 or TRBV6-3 and TRBJ1-5; 10 bases match TRBD1. The CDR3 sequence is 14 residues long. Trimming removed 6 bases from V and 2 bases from J; junction bases left unmatched: 1. Germline V gene sequence: CDR1 MNHEY, CDR2 SVGEGT.

This sequence joins TRBV27 and TRBJ2-7; tentative D call: TRBD1 (6 bases). Looked up from germline, CDR1 is MNHEY and CDR2 is SMNVEV (reference sequence). The V gene lost 3 bases and the J gene lost 1 base, with 16 bases spanning the gap. This CDR3 contains 16 residues. CDR3 in DNA: TGTGCCAGCAGTTTTCGCGCCCCGACAGGTTCCTACGAGCAGTACTTC. Translating gives CASSFRAPTGSYEQYF.

This clonotype was seen repeatedly, ten times or more. The chain combines TRBV19 with TRBJ1-5; TRBD1 matches 9 bases. The CDR3 runs 15 residues. CDR1 is LNHDA, CDR2 SQIVND, per germline (reference sequence). V dropped 5 bases and J dropped 0; count of bases not matched to a gene: 2. DNA for the CDR3: TGTGCCAGTAGTGCGGGACAGGGTAGCAATCAGCCCCAGCATTTT. This gives the protein CASSAGQGSNQPQHF.

This clonotype was detected many times. The chain is built from TRBV19 and TRBJ1-2; TRBD1 agrees at 8 bases. Germline V gene sequence: CDR1 LNHDA, CDR2 SQIVND (reference sequence). V lost 7 bases to trimming and J lost 8 bases; unmatched junction nucleotides: 9. The CDR3 loop spans 13 amino acids. The CDR3 reads CASNVLDRVGYTF. The CDR3 coding sequence is TGTGCCAGTAACGTACTGGACAGGGTAGGCTACACCTTC.

This clonotype was detected only a few times. The V and J genes are TRBV5-5 and TRBJ2-7; tentative D call: TRBD2 (5 bases). Germline loops: CDR1 SGHKS, CDR2 YYEKEE (reference sequence). Trimming took off 2 bases at V and 0 bases at J, with 12 bases between the two ends. The CDR3 sequence is 15 residues long. The CDR3 DNA reads as TGTGCCAGCAGCTTAGAGAGGGCCAGCTCCTACGAGCAGTACTTC. This encodes CASSLERASSYEQYF.

This chain uses TRBV12-3 or TRBV12-4 with TRBJ2-1; 7 bases are a match to TRBD1. Germline trimming cut 5 bases from V and 0 bases from J; bases unmatched to any gene: 4. This CDR3 region has 15 residues. The CDR3 protein is CASSTRDSSYNEQFF. The CDR3 bases are TGTGCCAGCAGTACCAGGGACAGCTCCTACAATGAGCAGTTCTTC.

This chain uses TRBV24-1 with TRBJ2-7; no reliable D call. The CDR3 is made up of 11 amino acids. Germline lookup yields CDR1 KGHDR and CDR2 SFDVKD. V was shortened by 4 bases and J by 4 bases, with 4 bases between the two germline ends. Here the CDR3 DNA reads TGTGCCACCAGTGACAATTACGAGCAGTACTTC. It translates to CATSDNYEQYF.

Note on this clonotype: A read error may account for a junction end that differs from germline. The V call is TRBV11-1, the J call TRBJ2-6; maybe TRBD1 (5 bases). Germline CDR1 is SGHAT and CDR2 is FQDESV (reference sequence). CDR3 length: 15 residues. In DNA form, the CDR3 reads TGTGCCAGCAGCTTAAGTGGTGGTGGGGCCAACGTCCTGACTTTT. As protein: CASSLSGGGANVLTF.

The rearrangement joins TRBV19 to TRBJ1-6; no firm D call. The V end lost 10 bases, the J end lost 3 bases, and 7 bases lay between the germline ends. CDR1 is LNHDA, CDR2 SQIVND, per germline (reference sequence). The length of the CDR3 is 12 residues. The CDR3 is CATGVYNSPLHF. CDR3 DNA: TGTGCCACCGGGGTCTATAATTCACCCCTCCACTTT.

In its sample, this clonotype ranks as medium-sized. CDR3 DNA: TGTGCCAGCAGCACTAGCGGGAGGACTGAGCAGTTCTTC. Protein sequence: CASSTSGRTEQFF. This chain connects TRBV11-1 to TRBJ2-1, with 12 bases that match TRBD2. Germline assignment: CDR1 SGHAT and CDR2 FQDESV (reference sequence). CDR3 length equals 13 residues. V trimming: 5 bases; J trimming: 9 bases; junction bases outside the gene matches: 2.

This chain uses TRBV19 with TRBJ1-5; a possible D gene is TRBD1 (6 bases). V was shortened by 7 bases and J by 0 bases, with 13 bases between the two germline ends. CDR1 and CDR2 from the germline V gene are LNHDA and SQIVND (reference sequence). This CDR3 spans 15 amino acids. The CDR3 protein is CASTSGQISNQPQHF. DNA of the CDR3: TGTGCCAGTACATCCGGACAGATTAGCAATCAGCCCCAGCATTTT.

This clonotype was counted only a few times. The J gene is TRBJ1-6, the V gene TRBV18, with D possibly matching TRBD1 (5 bases). V lost 6 bases and J 7 bases, leaving 16 bases between the germline ends. The germline V gene has CDR1 KGHSH and CDR2 LQKENI. The CDR3 loop spans 15 amino acids. CDR3 amino acids: CASSPQDKSNSPLHF. DNA of the CDR3: TGTGCCAGCTCGCCGCAGGACAAGTCCAATTCACCCCTCCACTTT.

The table lists this clonotype with a few counts. The CDR3 sequence: CASSLSYGGYEQYF. CDR3 coding DNA: TGTGCCAGCAGTTTATCCTACGGGGGCTACGAGCAGTACTTC. This rearrangement joins TRBV27 to TRBJ2-7; D may be TRBD2 (6 bases). This CDR3 has 14 amino acids. Germline CDR1 and CDR2: MNHEY and SMNVEV (reference sequence). The germline V and J ends were trimmed by 0 bases and 3 bases, with 9 bases remaining between them.

This sequence joins TRBV30 and TRBJ2-2, with a possible D match to TRBD2 (5 bases). The CDR3 spans 12 residues. The germline gives CDR1 GTSNPN, CDR2 SVGIG (reference sequence). V was clipped by 3 bases and J by 4 bases, with 6 bases between them. CDR3 protein: CAWRAGTGELFF. The CDR3 coding sequence is TGTGCCTGGAGGGCGGGCACCGGGGAGCTGTTTTTT.

V and J are TRBV5-1 and TRBJ2-5, with 7 bases aligning to TRBD1. Trimming removed 0 bases from V and 5 bases from J; junction bases left unmatched: 4. Germline lookup yields CDR1 SGHRS and CDR2 YFSETQ. The CDR3 is 14 residues long. Here the CDR3 reads CASSLVQGIETQYF. DNA of the CDR3: TGCGCCAGCAGCTTGGTACAGGGGATCGAGACCCAGTACTTC.

In this sample, this clonotype turned up a few times. The chain joins TRBV12-3 or TRBV12-4 to TRBJ2-7; TRBD2 aligns across 13 bases. V was clipped by 6 bases and J by 3 bases; unmatched bases: 5. CDR3 length: 15 residues. CDR3 residues: CASSLGTSGIYEQYF. CDR3 bases: TGTGCCAGCAGCCTTGGGACTAGCGGGATCTACGAGCAGTACTTC.

To note about this clonotype: A much larger clone lies one base from this, so it may be a read error. The chain links TRBV29-1 to TRBJ2-5, with 12 bases aligning to TRBD2. From germline, CDR1 is SQVTM and CDR2 ANQGSEA. CDR3 length equals 13 residues. Trimming at V came to 7 bases and at J to 5 bases, leaving 5 bases not matched to a gene. In DNA, the CDR3 is TGCAGCGGGGGACTAGCGGGTTCCGAGACCCAGTACTTC. This gives the protein CSGGLAGSETQYF.

This clonotype has a handful of counts. The chain recombines TRBV6-5 with TRBJ2-2, with 7 bases aligning to TRBD2. V lost 2 bases to trimming and J lost 6 bases; unmatched junction nucleotides: 6. Germline V CDR1 and CDR2: MNHEY, SVGAGI. CDR3 size: 15 residues. The CDR3 here is CASSYDYGGAGELFF. The CDR3 DNA is TGTGCCAGCAGTTACGACTATGGGGGGGCCGGGGAGCTGTTTTTT.

This clonotype is labeled as medium-sized. This chain uses TRBV29-1 with TRBJ2-1; D possibly corresponds to TRBD2 (7 bases). The germline V gene encodes CDR1 SQVTM and CDR2 ANQGSEA. The CDR3 sequence is 16 residues long. V dropped 5 bases and J dropped 4 bases, with 21 bases sitting between them. The DNA of the CDR3 is TGCAGCGTTAACCCGGGGGGCCCCTATCCTTACAATGAGCAGTTCTTC. This codes for CSVNPGGPYPYNEQFF.